Listed here are 12 T cell receptor beta chains from one sample, sequenced in a study of human T cells and chemical hapten exposure. Time point defined: patch test 1, 2 weeks after DPC sensitization. Treatment here: therapeutic diphenylcyclopropenone sensitization with weekly scalp DPC. TCRdb fed the RACE reads into MiXCR, producing one record per CDR3 protein. The table has about 340,000 distinct CDR3 sequences, roughly 6.9% seen once. The starting material was whole blood, obtained in connection with sensitization to the hapten diphenylcyclopropenone (DPC). Receptors originate from a woman under 30 with alopecia areata. Some clones in this sample may be carry-over from other donors' samples.

This clonotype was counted at least ten times. The rearrangement uses TRBV28 and TRBJ2-7; D is unresolved. V lost 5 bases, J lost 5 bases, and 10 bases lay in between. This CDR3 spans 12 amino acids. Germline V gene data show CDR1 as MDHEN and CDR2 as SYDVKM. The CDR3 DNA follows: TGTGCCAGCAGTATAAGGGCAGACGAGCAGTACTTC. The encoded protein is CASSIRADEQYF.

The genes are TRBV6-5 and TRBJ1-2; D not certain. Trimming removed 0 bases from V and 2 bases from J, with 4 bases in between. This CDR3 region has 13 residues. Germline V gene sequence: CDR1 MNHEY, CDR2 SVGAGI. CDR3 DNA: TGTGCCAGCAGTTACTCCCAGAACTATGGCTACACCTTC. This codes for CASSYSQNYGYTF.

This clonotype has more than one count but fewer than ten. The chain is built from TRBV14 and TRBJ1-1; D not resolved. V was shortened by 2 bases and J by 1 base, with 5 bases between the two germline ends. CDR1 is SGHDN, CDR2 FVKESK, per germline. The CDR3 runs to 13 residues. The CDR3 region is CASSQQKNTEAFF. CDR3 nucleotide sequence: TGTGCCAGCAGCCAACAAAAGAACACTGAAGCTTTCTTT.

This clonotype was seen many times. The rearrangement links TRBV10-3 to TRBJ2-6; D remains unclear. Germline CDR1 is ENHRY and CDR2 is SYGVKD. Trimming removed 6 bases from V and 4 bases from J, with 7 bases in between. The CDR3 has 13 residues. The CDR3 is CAIRREGANVLTF. The CDR3 bases are TGTGCCATCAGAAGAGAAGGGGCCAACGTCCTGACTTTC.

This clonotype was seen more than once but under ten times. V is TRBV4-3 and J is TRBJ2-5, with D hard to call. The CDR3 has 13 amino acids. The germline V gene has CDR1 LGHNA and CDR2 YSLEER. The ends were cut back, 2 bases at V and 2 bases at J, with 6 bases in the middle. CDR3 region: CASSQLLQETQYF. The DNA for the CDR3 is TGCGCCAGCAGCCAATTGCTTCAAGAGACCCAGTACTTC.

This clonotype was found many times. The chain combines TRBV7-2 with TRBJ2-3; 7 bases map to TRBD2. CDR1 and CDR2 (germline): SGHTA, FQGNSA. There are 15 residues in the CDR3. The V segment lost 5 bases and the J segment 1 base; nucleotides outside the gene matches: 6. CDR3 coding DNA: TGTGCCAGCAGCCTGGGGGGGATGGGCACAGATACGCAGTATTTT. Encoded protein: CASSLGGMGTDTQYF.

The chain carries TRBV11-2 and TRBJ2-1; 7 bases match TRBD1. The CDR3 is made up of 16 amino acids. The ends lost 5 bases at V and 4 bases at J; junction bases unmatched: 11. CDR1 is SGHAT and CDR2 is FQNNGV in the germline V gene. CDR3 region: CASSVGQDVRYNEQFF. CDR3 DNA: TGTGCCAGCAGCGTCGGACAGGACGTTCGATACAATGAGCAGTTCTTC.

Many counts were recorded for this clonotype. The chain uses TRBV7-2 and TRBJ2-5; tentative D call: TRBD2 (7 bases). The V and J ends lost 2 bases and 8 bases respectively, with 15 bases between them. The CDR3 sequence is 14 residues long. CDR1 SGHTA and CDR2 FQGNSA come from the germline V gene. This CDR3 reads CASSLIRGGGTQYF. The DNA for the CDR3 is TGTGCCAGCAGCTTAATTAGGGGCGGGGGCACCCAGTACTTC. Drawing the rest from reference TRBV7-2 and TRBJ2-5, the complete variable domain is GAGVSQSPSNKVTEKGKDVELRCDPISGHTALYWYRQSLGQGLEFLIYFQGNSAPDKSGLPSDRFSAERTGGSVSTLTIQRTQQEDSAVYLCASSLIRGGGTQYFGPGTRLLVL.

This clonotype was found a few times. This chain uses TRBV10-2 with TRBJ2-3; D is unresolved. Germline V gene data show CDR1 as WSHSY and CDR2 as SAAADI. This CDR3 region has 16 residues. V was pared by 0 bases and J by 2 bases, with 12 bases between. CDR3 residues: CASSESVVTDTDTQYF. In nucleotides, the CDR3 is TGCGCCAGCAGTGAGTCAGTAGTGACTGACACAGATACGCAGTATTTT.

This chain links TRBV6-2 or TRBV6-3 with TRBJ2-7; D is undetermined. This CDR3 has 11 amino acids. The germline V and J ends were trimmed by 8 bases and 3 bases, with 8 bases remaining between them. Germline V gene lookup returns CDR1 MNHEY and CDR2 SVGEGT. DNA for the CDR3: TGTGCCAGCCTCACCCGCTACGAGCAGTACTTC. It encodes CASLTRYEQYF.

This clonotype was observed a handful of times. This rearrangement joins TRBV27 to TRBJ2-4, with D tentatively TRBD2 (5 bases). V was shortened by 2 bases and J by 1 base, with 12 bases between the two germline ends. Germline lookup yields CDR1 MNHEY and CDR2 SMNVEV (reference sequence). This CDR3 contains 16 residues. DNA for the CDR3: TGTGCCAGCAGTTTAGAGGCTAGCACTGCCAAAAACATTCAGTACTTC. Its translation is CASSLEASTAKNIQYF.

Points on this clonotype: A read error may explain this, as a much larger clone is one base away. The V and J genes are TRBV4-3 and TRBJ2-3; D tentatively fits TRBD1 or TRBD2 (5 bases each). Germline assignment: CDR1 LGHNA and CDR2 YSLEER. CDR3 length: 16 residues. The CDR3 DNA follows: TGCGCCAGCAGGGGGGATTGGGGCCGTAGCACAGATATGCAGTATTTT. This translates into CASRGDWGRSTDMQYF.